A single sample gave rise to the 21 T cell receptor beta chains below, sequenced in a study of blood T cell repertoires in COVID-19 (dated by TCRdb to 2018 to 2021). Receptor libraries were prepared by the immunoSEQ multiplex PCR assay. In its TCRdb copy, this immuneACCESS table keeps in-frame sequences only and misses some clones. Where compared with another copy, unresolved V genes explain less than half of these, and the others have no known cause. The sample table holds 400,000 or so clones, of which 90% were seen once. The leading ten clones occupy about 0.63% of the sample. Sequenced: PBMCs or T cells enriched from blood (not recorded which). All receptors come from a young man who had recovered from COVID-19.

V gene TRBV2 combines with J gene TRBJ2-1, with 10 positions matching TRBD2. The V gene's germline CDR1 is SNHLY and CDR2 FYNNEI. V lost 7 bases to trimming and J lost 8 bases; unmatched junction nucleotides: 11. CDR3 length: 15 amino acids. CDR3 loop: CASNPRLAGSDEQFF. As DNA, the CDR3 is TGTGCCAGCAATCCCCGACTAGCGGGCAGCGATGAGCAGTTCTTC.

The CDR3 bases are TGTGCCAGCAGCTCCGCTAGCATCTATGAGCAGTTCTTC. Amino acid sequence: CASSSASIYEQFF. The chain is built from TRBV11-2 and TRBJ2-1, with D possibly being TRBD2 (5 bases). The CDR3 length is 13 residues. Trimming took 4 bases from V and 8 from J, leaving 12 bases between them. Germline-derived CDR1 and CDR2 are SGHAT and FQNNGV.

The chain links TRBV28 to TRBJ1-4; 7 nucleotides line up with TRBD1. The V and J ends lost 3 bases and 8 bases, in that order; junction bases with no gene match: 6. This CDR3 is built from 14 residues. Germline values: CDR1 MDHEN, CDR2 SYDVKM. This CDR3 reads CASSFGTVGEKLFF. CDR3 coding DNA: TGTGCCAGCAGTTTTGGGACAGTGGGGGAAAAACTGTTTTTT.

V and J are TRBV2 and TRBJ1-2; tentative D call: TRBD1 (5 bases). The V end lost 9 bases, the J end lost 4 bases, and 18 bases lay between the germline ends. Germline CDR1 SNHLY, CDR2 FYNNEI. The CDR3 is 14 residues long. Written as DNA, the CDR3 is TGTGCCAGTAATGACAGCCCGAGCTCCTATGGCTACACCTTC. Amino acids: CASNDSPSSYGYTF. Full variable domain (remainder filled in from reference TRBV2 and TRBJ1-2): EPEVTQTPSHQVTQMGQEVILRCVPISNHLYFYWYRQILGQKVEFLVSFYNNEISEKSEIFDDQFSVERPDGSNFTLKIRSTKLEDSAMYFCASNDSPSSYGYTFGSGTRLTVV.

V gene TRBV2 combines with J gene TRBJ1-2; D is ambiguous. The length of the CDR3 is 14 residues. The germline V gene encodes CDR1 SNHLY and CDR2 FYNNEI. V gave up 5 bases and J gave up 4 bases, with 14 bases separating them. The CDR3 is CASSSFSGSYGYTF. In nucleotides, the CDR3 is TGTGCCAGCAGTTCATTTTCAGGCTCCTATGGCTACACCTTC.

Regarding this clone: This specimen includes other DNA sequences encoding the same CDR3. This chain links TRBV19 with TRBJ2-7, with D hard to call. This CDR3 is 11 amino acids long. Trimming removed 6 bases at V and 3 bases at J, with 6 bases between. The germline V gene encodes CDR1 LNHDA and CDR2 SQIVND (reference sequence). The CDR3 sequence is CASRQFYEQYF. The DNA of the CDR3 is TGTGCCAGTAGACAGTTCTACGAGCAGTACTTC.

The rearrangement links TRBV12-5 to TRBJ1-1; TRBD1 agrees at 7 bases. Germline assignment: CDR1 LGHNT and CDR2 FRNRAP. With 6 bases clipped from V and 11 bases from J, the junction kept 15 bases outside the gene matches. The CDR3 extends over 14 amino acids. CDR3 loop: CASGRDRDEHRAFF. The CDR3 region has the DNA TGTGCTAGTGGCAGGGACAGAGATGAACATAGGGCTTTCTTT.

The CDR3 is CASSQHHSARDYGYTF. DNA of the CDR3: TGCGCCAGCAGCCAACATCACTCGGCCAGGGACTATGGCTACACCTTC. The chain carries TRBV4-1 and TRBJ1-2; D possibly corresponds to TRBD1 (5 bases). The germline V and J ends were trimmed by 2 bases and 3 bases, with 16 bases remaining between them. The length of the CDR3 is 16 residues. The germline V gene has CDR1 MGHRA and CDR2 YSYEKL.

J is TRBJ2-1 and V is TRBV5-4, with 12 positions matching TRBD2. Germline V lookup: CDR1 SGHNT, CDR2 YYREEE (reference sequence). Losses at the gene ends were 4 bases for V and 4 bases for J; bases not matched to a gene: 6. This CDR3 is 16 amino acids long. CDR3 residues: CASSRSSGGAYNEQFF. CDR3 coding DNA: TGTGCCAGCAGCCGATCTAGCGGGGGGGCGTACAATGAGCAGTTCTTC.

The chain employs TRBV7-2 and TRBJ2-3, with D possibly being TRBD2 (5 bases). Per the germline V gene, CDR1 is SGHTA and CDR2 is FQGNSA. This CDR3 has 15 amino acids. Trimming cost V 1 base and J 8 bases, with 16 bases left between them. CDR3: CASSLEGSARRTQYF. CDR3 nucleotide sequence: TGTGCCAGCAGCTTAGAGGGTAGCGCCAGGCGTACGCAGTATTTT.

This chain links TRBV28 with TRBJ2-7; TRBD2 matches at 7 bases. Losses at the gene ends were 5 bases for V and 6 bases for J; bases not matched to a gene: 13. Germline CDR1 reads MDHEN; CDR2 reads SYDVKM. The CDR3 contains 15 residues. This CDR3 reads CASSTPTRTSPEQYF. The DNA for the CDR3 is TGTGCCAGCAGTACCCCAACCCGGACTAGTCCCGAGCAGTACTTC.

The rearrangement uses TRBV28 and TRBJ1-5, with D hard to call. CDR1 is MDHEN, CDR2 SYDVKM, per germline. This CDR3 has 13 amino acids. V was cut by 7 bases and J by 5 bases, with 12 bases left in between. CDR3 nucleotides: TGTGCCAGCATGGACGGAGGCTATCAGCCCCAGCATTTT. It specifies CASMDGGYQPQHF.

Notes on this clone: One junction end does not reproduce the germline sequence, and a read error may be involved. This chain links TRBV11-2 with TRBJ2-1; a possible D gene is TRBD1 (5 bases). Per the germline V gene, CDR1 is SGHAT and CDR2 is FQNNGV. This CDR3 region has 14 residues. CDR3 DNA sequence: TGTGCCAGCAGCAAGCAAATGACAGCGCTCCCCGCGATCTTC. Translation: CASSKQMTALPAIF.

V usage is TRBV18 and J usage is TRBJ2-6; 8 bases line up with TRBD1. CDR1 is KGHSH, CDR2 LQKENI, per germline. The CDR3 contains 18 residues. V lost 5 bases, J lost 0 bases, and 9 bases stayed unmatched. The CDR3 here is CASSWAGQVPSGANVLTF. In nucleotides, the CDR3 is TGTGCCAGCTCATGGGCGGGACAGGTGCCCTCTGGGGCCAACGTCCTGACTTTC.

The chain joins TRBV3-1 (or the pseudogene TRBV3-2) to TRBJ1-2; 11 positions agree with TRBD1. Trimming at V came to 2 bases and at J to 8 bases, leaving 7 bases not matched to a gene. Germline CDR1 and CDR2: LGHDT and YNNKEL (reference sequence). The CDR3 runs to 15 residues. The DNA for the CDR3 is TGTGCCAGCAGCCAACGGACAGGGGGCGCAGAAGGCTACACCTTC. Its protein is CASSQRTGGAEGYTF.

CDR3 nucleotide sequence: TGTGCCAGCAGTTGGGAAAGGACTTCGCTGTTTTTT. Its translation: CASSWERTSLFF. This chain connects TRBV12-3 or TRBV12-4 to TRBJ1-4; D ambiguous. This CDR3 comprises 12 residues. The V and J ends lost 4 bases and 14 bases respectively, with 14 bases between them.

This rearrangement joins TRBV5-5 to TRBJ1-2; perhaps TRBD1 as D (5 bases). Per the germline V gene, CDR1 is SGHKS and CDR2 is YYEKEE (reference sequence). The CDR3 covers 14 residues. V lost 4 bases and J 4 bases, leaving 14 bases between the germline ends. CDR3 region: CASSPSPQGYGYTF. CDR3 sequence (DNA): TGTGCCAGCAGCCCTTCCCCTCAGGGCTATGGCTACACCTTC.

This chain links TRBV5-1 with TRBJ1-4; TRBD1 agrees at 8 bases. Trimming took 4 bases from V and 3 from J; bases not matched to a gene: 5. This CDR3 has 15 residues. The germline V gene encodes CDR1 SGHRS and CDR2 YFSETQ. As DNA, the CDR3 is TGCGCCAGCAGCCCAACAGGGGGGGCTAATGAAAAACTGTTTTTT. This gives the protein CASSPTGGANEKLFF.

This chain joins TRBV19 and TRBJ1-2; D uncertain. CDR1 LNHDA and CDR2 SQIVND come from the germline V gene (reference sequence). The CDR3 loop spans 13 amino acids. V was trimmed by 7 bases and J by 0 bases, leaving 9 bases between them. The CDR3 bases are TGTGCCAGTACTATGGCTTCTAACTATGGCTACACCTTC. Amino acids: CASTMASNYGYTF.

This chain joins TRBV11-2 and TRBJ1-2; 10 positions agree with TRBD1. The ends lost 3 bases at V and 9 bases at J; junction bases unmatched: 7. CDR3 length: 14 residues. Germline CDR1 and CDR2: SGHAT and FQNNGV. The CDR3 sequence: CASSFVGQGGSYTF. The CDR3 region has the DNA TGTGCCAGCAGCTTCGTCGGACAGGGGGGGAGCTACACCTTC. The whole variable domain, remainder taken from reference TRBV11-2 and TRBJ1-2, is EAGVAQSPRYKIIEKRQSVAFWCNPISGHATLYWYQQILGQGPKLLIQFQNNGVVDDSQLPKDRFSAERLKGVDSTLKIQPAKLEDSAVYLCASSFVGQGGSYTFGSGTRLTVV.

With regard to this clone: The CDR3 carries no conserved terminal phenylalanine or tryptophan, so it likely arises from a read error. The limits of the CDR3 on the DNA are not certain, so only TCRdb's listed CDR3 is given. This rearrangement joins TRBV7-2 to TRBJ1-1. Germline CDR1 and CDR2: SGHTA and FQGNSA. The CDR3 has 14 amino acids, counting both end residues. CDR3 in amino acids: CASSFVRGAHGTVI.